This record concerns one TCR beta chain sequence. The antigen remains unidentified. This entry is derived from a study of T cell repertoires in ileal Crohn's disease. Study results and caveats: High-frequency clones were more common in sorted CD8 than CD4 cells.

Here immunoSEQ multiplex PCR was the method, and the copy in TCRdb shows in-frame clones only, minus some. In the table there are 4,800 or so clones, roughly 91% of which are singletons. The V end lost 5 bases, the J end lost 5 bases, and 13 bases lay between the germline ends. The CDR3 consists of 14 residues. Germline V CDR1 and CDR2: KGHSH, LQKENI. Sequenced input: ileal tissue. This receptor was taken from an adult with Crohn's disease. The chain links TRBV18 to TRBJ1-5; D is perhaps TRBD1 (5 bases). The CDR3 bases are TGTGCCAGCTCAAACGGCAGGGTCGATCAGCCCCAGCATTTT. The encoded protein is CASSNGRVDQPQHF.